This T cell receptor beta chain was retrieved from a study of response to subunit inactivated influenza vaccine. TCRdb passed the RT-PCR reads through MiXCR, listing each CDR3 protein once. The sample has under 200,000 distinct CDR3 sequences, approximately 12% seen once. CDR3 length: 18 residues. Germline V gene sequence: CDR1 SGHAT, CDR2 FQDESV (reference sequence). With 5 bases clipped from V and 0 bases from J, the junction kept 7 bases outside the gene matches. These data were also reused for a study on T cells expressing NK-cell markers. That paper notes: 5'RACE template switching built TCR beta cDNA with unique molecular identifiers. Underlying the TCR beta repertoires were sorted CD3+CD56+NKG2C+, CD3+CD56+NKG2C- and CD3+CD56-NKG2C+ T cells. In the group of eight sequenced donors, seven were HCMV-seropositive and one was seronegative. The contribution of dominant NKG2C+ clonotypes to CD8+ T cells in several donors was roughly 1.0-7.5%. HCMV specificity was not established for the expanded NKG2C+ T cell clones.

This sample comprised CD8+ T cells sorted from PBMCs, obtained roughly 12 days after vaccination. The chain employs TRBV11-1 and TRBJ2-2, with 12 bases matching TRBD2. The TCR originated in a man in his fifties or sixties who received an inactivated influenza vaccine. CDR3 bases: TGTGCCAGCAGCATCCCAGGACTAGCGGGGCCGAACACCGGGGAGCTGTTTTTT. It encodes CASSIPGLAGPNTGELFF. Full variable domain (rest looked up from reference TRBV11-1 and TRBJ2-2): EAEVAQSPRYKITEKSQAVAFWCDPISGHATLYWYRQILGQGPELLVQFQDESVVDDSQLPKDRFSAERLKGVDSTLKIQPAELGDSAMYLCASSIPGLAGPNTGELFFGEGSRLTVL.